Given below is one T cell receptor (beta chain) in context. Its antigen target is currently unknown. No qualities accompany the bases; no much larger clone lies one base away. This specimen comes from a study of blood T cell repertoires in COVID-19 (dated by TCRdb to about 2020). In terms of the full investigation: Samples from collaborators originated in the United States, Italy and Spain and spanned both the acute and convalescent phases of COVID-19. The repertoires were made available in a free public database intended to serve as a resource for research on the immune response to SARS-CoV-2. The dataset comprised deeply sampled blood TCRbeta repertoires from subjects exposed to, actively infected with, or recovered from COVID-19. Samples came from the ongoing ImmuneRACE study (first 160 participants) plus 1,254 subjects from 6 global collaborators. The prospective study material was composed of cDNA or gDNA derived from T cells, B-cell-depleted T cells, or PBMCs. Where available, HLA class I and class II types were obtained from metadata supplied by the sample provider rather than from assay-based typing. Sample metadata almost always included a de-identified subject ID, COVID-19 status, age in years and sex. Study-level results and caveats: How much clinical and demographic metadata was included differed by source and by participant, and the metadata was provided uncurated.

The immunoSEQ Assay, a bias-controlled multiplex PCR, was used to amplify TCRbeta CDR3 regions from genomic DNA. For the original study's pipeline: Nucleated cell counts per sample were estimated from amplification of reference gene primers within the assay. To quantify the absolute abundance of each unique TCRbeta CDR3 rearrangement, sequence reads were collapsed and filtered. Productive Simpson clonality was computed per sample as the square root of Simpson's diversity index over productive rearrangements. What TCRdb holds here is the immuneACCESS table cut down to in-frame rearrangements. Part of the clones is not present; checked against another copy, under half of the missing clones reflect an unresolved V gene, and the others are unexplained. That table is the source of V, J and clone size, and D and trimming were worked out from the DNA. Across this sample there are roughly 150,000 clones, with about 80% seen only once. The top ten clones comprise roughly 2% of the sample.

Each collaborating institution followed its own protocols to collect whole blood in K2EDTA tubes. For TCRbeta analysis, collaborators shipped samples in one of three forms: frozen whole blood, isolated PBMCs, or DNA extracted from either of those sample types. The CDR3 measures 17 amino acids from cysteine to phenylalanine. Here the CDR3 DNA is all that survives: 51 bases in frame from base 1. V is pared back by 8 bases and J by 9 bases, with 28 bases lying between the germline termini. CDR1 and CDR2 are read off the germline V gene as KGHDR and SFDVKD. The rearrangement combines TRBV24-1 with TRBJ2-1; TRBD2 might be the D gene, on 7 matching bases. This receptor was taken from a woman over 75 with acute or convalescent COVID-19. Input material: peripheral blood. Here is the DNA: TGTGCCACCATGGCCGGGGAAGGAGGGGGGGCGGTTGGTGAGCAGTTCTTC. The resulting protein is CATMAGEGGGAVGEQFF.